Below, one T cell receptor beta chain is given with its context. No antigen is known for it. One base away there is no much larger clone; base qualities are not given. These data belong to a study of OX40 agonist ivuxolimab in advanced cancers. Looking at the study overall: The costimulatory receptor OX40 (CD134) was targeted by ivuxolimab, a fully human IgG2 agonistic monoclonal antibody. Patients were allowed to have had prior anti-PD-1, anti-PD-L1 or anti-CTLA-4 therapy, and about 40% of the dose-escalation patients had been treated with checkpoint inhibitors. Among the 52 dose-escalation patients, 19 had hepatocellular carcinoma, roughly 15 melanoma, 9 renal cell carcinoma and 9 head and neck cancer. The paper describes the monotherapy dose-escalation part (N of about 52 patients) of the phase I trial of ivuxolimab. In the dose-escalation cohort, 75% to 90% of patients were male, and the mean age was 60 years with a range of roughly 23 to 90. Partial responses occurred in three dose-escalation patients: two with cutaneous melanoma and one with hepatocellular carcinoma. Peripheral TCRbeta sequencing was intended to test whether TCR sequence diversity was altered and clonal T-cell expansion was caused by ivuxolimab. Intravenous ivuxolimab was administered to patients every 2 weeks at six dose levels: 0.01, 0.1, 0.3, 1.5, 3 and 10 mg/kg.

The CDR3 contains 13 residues, cysteine and phenylalanine counted. Only the CDR3 region is kept as DNA, spanning 39 bases read in frame from base 1. The V and J ends are trimmed by 5 bases and 6 bases, leaving 11 bases between them. CDR1 and CDR2, per the germline V gene (reference sequence), are MNHEY and SMNVEV. The trial excluded patients who had a history of autoimmune disease or were on systemic immunosuppression. Peripheral blood for TCR sequencing was collected from all dose cohorts at baseline, on cycle 4 day 1, and on cycle 7 day 1. Samples came from an open-label, multicenter, first-in-human phase I dose-escalation trial of ivuxolimab. Adults with locally advanced or metastatic melanoma, renal cell, hepatocellular, or head and neck squamous cell carcinoma were enrolled in the trial. CD4+ and CD8+ T cells were sorted separately from peripheral blood before TCR sequencing. Genomic DNA was isolated from the sorted cells so that the TCRbeta CDR3 region could be sequenced. The immunoSEQ Assay was used for sequencing of TCRbeta CDR3 regions. In its TCRdb copy, this immuneACCESS table keeps in-frame sequences only and misses some clones. Where compared with another copy, unresolved V genes explain less than half of these, and the others have no known cause. Within this sample are approximately 13,000 clones, with around 74% of them counted one time only. The top ten hold roughly 32% of the sample.

Points the paper makes about the study in general: After ivuxolimab, more expanded clones were found on average in CD8+ T cells than in CD4+ T cells. In the 0.1-3.0 mg/kg groups, partial responders had among the lowest normalized peripheral clonal expansion, particularly in CD8+ T cells. Low levels of normalized T-cell clonal expansion were also seen in some patients who did not respond. At doses of 0.1 to 3.0 mg/kg, clonal expansion of both CD4+ and CD8+ blood T cells was observed from baseline to week 6. The antigen specificity of the clonally expanded peripheral T cells was not determined.

The sequence derives from an adult with an advanced solid tumor such as melanoma, head and neck, liver or kidney cancer. This sequence uses TRBV27 and TRBJ2-4; the D gene identity is not certain. Sample: CD4+ or CD8+ T cells sorted from blood, taken in a trial of the OX40 agonist ivuxolimab. This receptor has the CDR3 CASSPPPGNIQYF. The sequenced DNA: TGTGCCAGCAGTCCCCCGCCGGGAAACATTCAGTACTTC.